Listed below are T cell receptor beta chains from one sample, sequenced in a study of blood T cell repertoires in COVID-19. TCRdb keeps only in-frame clones here, not all; method: immunoSEQ multiplex PCR. The sample carries some 190,000 clones, about 82% recorded once. Material: PBMCs or T cells enriched from blood (not recorded which). The receptor set was obtained from a man in his forties with acute COVID-19. Both conserved end residues are part of each CDR3. D genes are given only for firm matches. Part of the rows lack a size; the others show once, few, many or a class for expanded clones.

d_gene: NA
j_gene: TRBJ1-2
abundance: NA
len: 16
v_gene: TRBV5-4
CDR3nt: TGTGCCAGCAGCTTACTCTCAGGGATCATTAACTATGGCTACACCTTC
CDR3aa: CASSLLSGIINYGYTF

d_gene: NA
j_gene: TRBJ2-1
abundance: NA
len: 12
v_gene: TRBV5-4
CDR3nt: TGTGCCAGCAGCAACCACGGAGTGGGGCAGTTCTTC
CDR3aa: CASSNHGVGQFF

d_gene: NA
j_gene: TRBJ2-3
abundance: NA
len: 17
v_gene: TRBV6-2/TRBV6-3
CDR3nt: TGTGCCAGCAGCCTTGCACAGGTTTACGCTTTCACAGATACGCAGTATTTT
CDR3aa: CASSLAQVYAFTDTQYF

d_gene: TRBD1
j_gene: TRBJ2-1
abundance: NA
len: 15
v_gene: TRBV24-1
CDR3nt: TGTGCCACCAGTGATCCCGGGACAGCCTTAAATGAGCAGTTCTTC
CDR3aa: CATSDPGTALNEQFF

d_gene: TRBD2
j_gene: TRBJ2-7
abundance: few
len: 17
v_gene: TRBV6-2/TRBV6-3
CDR3nt: TGTGCCAGCAGTTCCCTCTTCTCTGTAGCGGGTTACTACGAGCAGTACTTC
CDR3aa: CASSSLFSVAGYYEQYF

d_gene: TRBD2
j_gene: TRBJ2-7
abundance: NA
len: 15
v_gene: TRBV5-1
CDR3nt: TGCGCCAGCAGCCTTCTTAGCGGGAGAACATACGAGCAGTACTTC
CDR3aa: CASSLLSGRTYEQYF

d_gene: TRBD2
j_gene: TRBJ2-3
abundance: NA
len: 16
v_gene: TRBV11-2
CDR3nt: TGTGCCAGCAGTTACCCGGGGACTAGGCATACAGATACGCAGTATTTT
CDR3aa: CASSYPGTRHTDTQYF

d_gene: NA
j_gene: TRBJ2-2
abundance: NA
len: 13
v_gene: TRBV2
CDR3nt: TGTGCCAGCCTTCACCCCGGGACCGGGGAGCTGTTTTTT
CDR3aa: CASLHPGTGELFF

d_gene: NA
j_gene: TRBJ1-3
abundance: once
len: 15
v_gene: TRBV2
CDR3nt: TGTGCCAGCAGTCTCGAAGGCGCGGGCGGAAACACCATATATTTT
CDR3aa: CASSLEGAGGNTIYF

d_gene: NA
j_gene: TRBJ2-5
abundance: NA
len: 13
v_gene: TRBV19
CDR3nt: TGTGCCAGTAGTGACAGGTACCAAGAGACCCAGTACTTC
CDR3aa: CASSDRYQETQYF

d_gene: NA
j_gene: TRBJ1-5
abundance: few
len: 14
v_gene: TRBV12-5
CDR3nt: TGTGCTAGTGGTCCCGAGGGTAGCAATCAGCCCCAGCATTTT
CDR3aa: CASGPEGSNQPQHF

d_gene: TRBD1
j_gene: TRBJ1-6
abundance: NA
len: 16
v_gene: TRBV27
CDR3nt: TGTGCCAGCAGAAGGGGGCAGGCGTTTAATAATTCACCCCTCCACTTT
CDR3aa: CASRRGQAFNNSPLHF

d_gene: TRBD2
j_gene: TRBJ2-1
abundance: NA
len: 15
v_gene: TRBV14
CDR3nt: TGTGCCAGCAGGCCCCGCGGGGGACCCTACAATGAGCAGTTCTTC
CDR3aa: CASRPRGGPYNEQFF

d_gene: TRBD1
j_gene: TRBJ2-6
abundance: NA
len: 17
v_gene: TRBV2
CDR3nt: TGTGCCAGCATCCTGGACAGGGAGATCTCTGGGGCCAACGTCCTGACTTTC
CDR3aa: CASILDREISGANVLTF

d_gene: NA
j_gene: TRBJ1-3
abundance: NA
len: 17
v_gene: TRBV24-1
CDR3nt: TGTGCCACCAGTGAGTGCCCCTTCGCGAGCTCTGGAAACACCATATATTTT
CDR3aa: CATSECPFASSGNTIYF

d_gene: TRBD1
j_gene: TRBJ2-1
abundance: NA
len: 18
v_gene: TRBV15
CDR3nt: TGTGCCACCAGCAGAGATGGCGCAGGGGGTCGAGCTGATAATGAGCAGTTCTTC
CDR3aa: CATSRDGAGGRADNEQFF

d_gene: TRBD1
j_gene: TRBJ1-1
abundance: once
len: 14
v_gene: TRBV28
CDR3nt: TGTGCCAGCAGTGGCAACAGGGGTGGGACTGAAGCTTTCTTT
CDR3aa: CASSGNRGGTEAFF